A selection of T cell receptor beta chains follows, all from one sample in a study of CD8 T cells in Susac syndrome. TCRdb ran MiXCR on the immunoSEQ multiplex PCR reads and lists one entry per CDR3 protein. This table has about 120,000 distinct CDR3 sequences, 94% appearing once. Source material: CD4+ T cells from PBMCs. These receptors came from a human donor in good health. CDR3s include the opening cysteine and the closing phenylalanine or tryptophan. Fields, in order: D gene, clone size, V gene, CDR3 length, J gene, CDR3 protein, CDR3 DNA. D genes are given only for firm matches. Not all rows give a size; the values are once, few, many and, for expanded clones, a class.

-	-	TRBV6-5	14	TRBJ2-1	CASSGLSGPPRQFF	TGTGCCAGCAGTGGGTTATCGGGCCCCCCAAGGCAGTTCTTC
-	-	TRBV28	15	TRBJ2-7	CASSFYRDPDYEQYF	TGTGCCAGCAGTTTTTACAGGGACCCTGACTACGAGCAGTACTTC
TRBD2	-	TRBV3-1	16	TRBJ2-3	CASSQGGTSGTDTQYF	TGTGCCAGCAGCCAAGGAGGGACTAGCGGGACAGATACGCAGTATTTT
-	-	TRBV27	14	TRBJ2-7	CASSLSRSGYEQYF	TGTGCCAGCAGTTTAAGTCGTTCTGGCTACGAGCAGTACTTC
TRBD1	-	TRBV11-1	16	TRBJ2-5	CASSRRTGQSPETQYF	TGTGCCAGCAGCCGAAGGACAGGGCAGAGTCCAGAGACCCAGTACTTC
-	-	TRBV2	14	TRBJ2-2	CASRELKGAGELFF	TGTGCCAGCAGAGAATTGAAGGGTGCCGGGGAGCTGTTTTTT
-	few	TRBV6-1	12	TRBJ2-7	CASNTLDYEQYF	TGTGCCAGCAACACCCTAGACTACGAGCAGTACTTC
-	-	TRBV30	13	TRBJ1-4	CAWSWGDNEKLFF	TGTGCCTGGAGTTGGGGGGATAATGAAAAACTGTTTTTT
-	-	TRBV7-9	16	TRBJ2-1	CASSPRGTARPDEQFF	TGTGCCAGCAGCCCCCGCGGAACTGCGAGGCCCGATGAGCAGTTCTTC
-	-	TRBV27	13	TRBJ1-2	CASRIGGTYGYTF	TGTGCCAGCAGGATCGGCGGAACGTATGGCTACACCTTC
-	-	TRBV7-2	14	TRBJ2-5	CASSLEWGIETQYF	TGTGCCAGCAGCTTAGAGTGGGGGATAGAGACCCAGTACTTC
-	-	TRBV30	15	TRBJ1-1	CAWSLLQTDSTEAFF	TGTGCCTGGAGTCTCCTCCAGACAGATTCAACTGAAGCTTTCTTT
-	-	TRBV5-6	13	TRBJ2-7	CASSLDAGNEQYF	TGTGCCAGCAGCTTGGACGCGGGTAACGAGCAGTACTTC
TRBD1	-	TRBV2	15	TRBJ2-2	CASSGQGAITGELFF	TGTGCCAGCAGTGGACAGGGGGCTATCACCGGGGAGCTGTTTTTT
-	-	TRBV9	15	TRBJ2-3	CASSVIGGGTDTQYF	TGTGCCAGCAGCGTCATAGGAGGTGGGACAGATACGCAGTATTTT
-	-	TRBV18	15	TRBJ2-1	CASSPMVGPENEQFF	TGTGCCAGCTCACCAATGGTAGGGCCGGAGAATGAGCAGTTCTTC
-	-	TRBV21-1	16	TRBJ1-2	CASSKDDQGVNYGYTF	TGTGCCAGCAGCAAAGACGACCAGGGGGTTAACTATGGCTACACCTTC
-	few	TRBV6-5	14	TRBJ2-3	CASSRGRSTDTQYF	TGTGCCAGCAGTCGGGGACGCAGCACAGATACGCAGTATTTT
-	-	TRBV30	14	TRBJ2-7	CAWTIQGGGYEQYF	TGTGCCTGGACCATCCAGGGGGGTGGCTACGAGCAGTACTTC
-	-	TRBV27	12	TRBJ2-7	CASRGALYEQYF	TGTGCCAGCAGGGGGGCGCTCTACGAGCAGTACTTC
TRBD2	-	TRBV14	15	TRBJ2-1	CASSRSGTSFNEQFF	TGTGCCAGCAGCCGTTCCGGGACTAGCTTCAATGAGCAGTTCTTC
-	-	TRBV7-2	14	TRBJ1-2	CASSSPGARGGYTF	TGTGCCAGCAGCTCGCCCGGGGCCCGCGGGGGCTACACCTTC
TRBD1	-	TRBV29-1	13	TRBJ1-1	CSVGGTGGEGAFF	TGCAGCGTTGGAGGAACAGGGGGCGAGGGGGCTTTCTTT
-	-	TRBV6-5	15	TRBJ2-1	CASSLPGTSYNEQFF	TGTGCCAGCAGTCTTCCCGGGACCTCCTACAATGAGCAGTTCTTC
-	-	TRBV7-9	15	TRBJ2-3	CASSFRRAITDTQYF	TGTGCCAGCAGCTTTAGAAGGGCTATCACAGATACGCAGTATTTT
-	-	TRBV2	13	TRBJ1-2	CASSVEGGYGYTF	TGTGCCAGCAGTGTGGAGGGAGGCTATGGCTACACCTTC
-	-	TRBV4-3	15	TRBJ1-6	CASSQDVGDNSPLHF	TGCGCCAGCAGCCAAGATGTGGGGGATAATTCACCCCTCCACTTT
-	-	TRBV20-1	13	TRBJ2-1	CSVRGGHYNEQFF	TGCAGTGTCAGGGGGGGTCATTACAATGAGCAGTTCTTC
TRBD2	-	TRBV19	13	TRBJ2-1	CASRLASTNEQFF	TGTGCCAGTCGACTAGCGTCGACAAATGAGCAGTTCTTC
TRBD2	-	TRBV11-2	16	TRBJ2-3	CASSSPGLAVKDTQYF	TGTGCCAGCAGCTCGCCGGGACTAGCCGTCAAGGATACGCAGTATTTT
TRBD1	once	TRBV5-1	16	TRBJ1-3	CASSLLTGISGNTIYF	TGCGCCAGCAGCTTGCTGACAGGGATCTCTGGAAACACCATATATTTT
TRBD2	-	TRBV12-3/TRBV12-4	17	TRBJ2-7	CASSSRLGLAGAREQYF	TGTGCCAGCAGCTCACGTCTCGGACTAGCGGGAGCCCGCGAGCAGTACTTC
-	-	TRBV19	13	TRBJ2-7	CASTHPQRNEQYF	TGTGCCAGTACCCATCCCCAGCGGAACGAGCAGTACTTC
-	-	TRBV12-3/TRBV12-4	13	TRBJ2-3	CASTARGVDTQYF	TGTGCCAGCACCGCCCGCGGGGTAGATACGCAGTATTTT
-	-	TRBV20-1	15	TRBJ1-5	CSARDPSAGTQPQHF	TGCAGTGCTAGAGACCCCTCCGCGGGGACTCAGCCCCAGCATTTT
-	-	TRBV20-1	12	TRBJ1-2	CSCTSTNYGYTF	TGCAGTTGTACATCCACTAACTATGGCTACACCTTC
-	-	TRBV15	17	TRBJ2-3	CATSREATRLRTDTQYF	TGTGCCACCAGCAGAGAAGCGACGCGGCTCCGTACAGATACGCAGTATTTT
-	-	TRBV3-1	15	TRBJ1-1	CASSQQGIPNTEAFF	TGTGCCAGCAGCCAACAGGGGATACCGAACACTGAAGCTTTCTTT
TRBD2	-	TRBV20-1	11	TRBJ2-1	CSRGGAREQFF	TGCAGTCGGGGGGGGGCGCGTGAGCAGTTCTTC
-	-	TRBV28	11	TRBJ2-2	CASSAEGGLFF	TGTGCCAGCAGCGCCGAGGGGGGGCTGTTTTTT
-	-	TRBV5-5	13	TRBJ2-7	CASSLYQSYEQYF	TGTGCCAGCAGCTTGTACCAGAGCTACGAGCAGTACTTC
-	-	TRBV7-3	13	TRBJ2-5	CASRQDSQETQYF	TGTGCCAGCAGGCAGGACAGCCAAGAGACCCAGTACTTC
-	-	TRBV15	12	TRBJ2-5	CATSRGPGPRHF	TGTGCCACCAGCAGAGGGCCGGGACCCCGTCATTTC
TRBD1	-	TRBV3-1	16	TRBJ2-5	CASSQGPDRGGETQYF	TGTGCCAGCAGCCAAGGACCGGACAGGGGGGGCGAGACCCAGTACTTC
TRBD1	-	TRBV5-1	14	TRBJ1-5	CASSLDGGGQPQHF	TGCGCCAGCAGCTTGGATGGAGGGGGCCAGCCCCAGCATTTT
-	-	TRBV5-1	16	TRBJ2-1	CASTRRGGNNHNEQFF	TGCGCCAGCACCCGAAGGGGCGGGAACAACCACAATGAGCAGTTCTTC
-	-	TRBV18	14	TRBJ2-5	CASSPLDAIGTQYF	TGTGCCAGCTCACCTCTGGACGCGATTGGGACCCAGTACTTC
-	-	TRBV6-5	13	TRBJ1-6	CASSLGGFSPLHF	TGTGCCAGCAGCCTTGGGGGGTTTTCACCCCTCCACTTT
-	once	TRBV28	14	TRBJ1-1	CASSLSGGNTEAFF	TGTGCCAGCAGTTTGAGTGGCGGGAACACTGAAGCTTTCTTT
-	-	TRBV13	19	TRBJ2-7	CASSRPRRDLRSASYEQYF	TGTGCCAGCAGCCGCCCCCGGCGGGACTTGAGATCGGCTTCGTACGAGCAGTACTTC
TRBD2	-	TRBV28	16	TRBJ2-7	CASSLIRDYVSYEQYF	TGTGCCAGCAGTTTAATTAGGGACTACGTCTCCTACGAGCAGTACTTC
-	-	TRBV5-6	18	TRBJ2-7	CASSLGQGSRFSHYEQYF	TGTGCCAGCAGCTTGGGGCAGGGATCGCGCTTTTCCCACTACGAGCAGTACTTC
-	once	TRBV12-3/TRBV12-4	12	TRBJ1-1	CASSLQDTEAFF	TGTGCCAGCAGTTTACAAGACACTGAAGCTTTCTTT
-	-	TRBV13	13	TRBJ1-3	CASSPGHGNTIYF	TGTGCCAGCAGCCCGGGACATGGAAACACCATATATTTT